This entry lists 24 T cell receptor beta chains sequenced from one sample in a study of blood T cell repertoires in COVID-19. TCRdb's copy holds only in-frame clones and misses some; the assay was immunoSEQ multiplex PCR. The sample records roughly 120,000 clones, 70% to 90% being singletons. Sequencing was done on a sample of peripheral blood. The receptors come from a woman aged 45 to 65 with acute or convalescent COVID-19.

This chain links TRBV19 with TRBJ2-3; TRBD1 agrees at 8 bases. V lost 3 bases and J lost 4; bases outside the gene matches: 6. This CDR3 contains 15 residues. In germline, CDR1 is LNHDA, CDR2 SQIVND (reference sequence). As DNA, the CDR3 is TGTGCCAGTAGTATTGGCGGGACAGGTGCAGATACGCAGTATTTT. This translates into CASSIGGTGADTQYF.

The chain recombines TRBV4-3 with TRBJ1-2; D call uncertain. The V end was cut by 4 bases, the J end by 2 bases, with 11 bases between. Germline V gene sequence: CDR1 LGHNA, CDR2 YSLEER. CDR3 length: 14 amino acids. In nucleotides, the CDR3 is TGCGCCAGCAGCCTGAGGGCGGACAACTATGGCTACACCTTC. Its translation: CASSLRADNYGYTF.

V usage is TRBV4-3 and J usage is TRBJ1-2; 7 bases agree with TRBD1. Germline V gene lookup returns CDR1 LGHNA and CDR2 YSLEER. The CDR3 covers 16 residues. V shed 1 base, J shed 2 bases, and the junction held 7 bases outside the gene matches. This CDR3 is CASSQGVGQKNYGYTF. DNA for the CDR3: TGCGCCAGCAGCCAAGGAGTGGGACAGAAGAACTATGGCTACACCTTC.

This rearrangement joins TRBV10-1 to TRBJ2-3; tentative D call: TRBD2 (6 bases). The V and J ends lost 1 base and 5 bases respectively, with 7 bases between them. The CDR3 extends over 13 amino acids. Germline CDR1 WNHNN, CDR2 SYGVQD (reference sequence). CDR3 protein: CASSELGGDTQYF. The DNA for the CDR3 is TGCGCCAGCAGTGAGTTGGGGGGAGATACGCAGTATTTT.

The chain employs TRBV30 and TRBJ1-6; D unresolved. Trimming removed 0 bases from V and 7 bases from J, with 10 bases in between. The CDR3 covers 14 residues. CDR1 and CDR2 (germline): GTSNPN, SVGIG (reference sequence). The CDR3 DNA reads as TGTGCCTGGAGTGTAGCCACGATGAATTCACCCCTCCACTTT. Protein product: CAWSVATMNSPLHF. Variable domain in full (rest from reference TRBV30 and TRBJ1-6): SQTIHQWPATLVQPVGSPLSLECTVEGTSNPNLYWYRQAAGRGLQLLFYSVGIGQISSEVPQNLSASRPQDRQFILSSKKLLLSDSGFYLCAWSVATMNSPLHFGNGTRLTVT.

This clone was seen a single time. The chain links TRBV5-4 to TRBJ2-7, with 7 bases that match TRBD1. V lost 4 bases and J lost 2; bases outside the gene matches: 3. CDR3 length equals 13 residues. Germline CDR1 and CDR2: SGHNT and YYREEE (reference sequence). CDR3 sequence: CASSHRGAYEQYF. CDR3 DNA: TGTGCCAGCAGCCACAGGGGAGCCTACGAGCAGTACTTC.

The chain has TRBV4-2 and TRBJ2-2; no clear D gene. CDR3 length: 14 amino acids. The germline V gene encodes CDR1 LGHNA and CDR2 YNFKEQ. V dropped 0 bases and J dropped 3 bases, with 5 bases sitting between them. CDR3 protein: CASSQDQYTGELFF. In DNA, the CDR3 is TGTGCCAGCAGCCAAGATCAGTACACCGGGGAGCTGTTTTTT.

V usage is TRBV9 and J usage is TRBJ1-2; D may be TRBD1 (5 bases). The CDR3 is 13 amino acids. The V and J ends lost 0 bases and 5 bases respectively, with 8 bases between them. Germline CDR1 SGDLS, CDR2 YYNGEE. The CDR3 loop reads CASSVGGRYGYTF. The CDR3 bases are TGTGCCAGCAGCGTAGGGGGGAGGTATGGCTACACCTTC.

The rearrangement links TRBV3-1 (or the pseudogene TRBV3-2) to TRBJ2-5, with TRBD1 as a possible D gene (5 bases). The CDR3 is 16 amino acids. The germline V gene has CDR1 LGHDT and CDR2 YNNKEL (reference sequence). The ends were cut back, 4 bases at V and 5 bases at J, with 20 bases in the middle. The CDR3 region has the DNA TGTGCCAGCAGCCTCAGAGGCCAGGGCGTTAGGGAGACCCAGTACTTC. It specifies CASSLRGQGVRETQYF.

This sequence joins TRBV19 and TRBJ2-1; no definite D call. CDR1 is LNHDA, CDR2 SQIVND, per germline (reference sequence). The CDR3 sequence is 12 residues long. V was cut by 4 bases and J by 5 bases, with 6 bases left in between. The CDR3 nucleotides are TGTGCCAGTAGTAACACGAACAATGAGCAGTTCTTC. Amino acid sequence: CASSNTNNEQFF.

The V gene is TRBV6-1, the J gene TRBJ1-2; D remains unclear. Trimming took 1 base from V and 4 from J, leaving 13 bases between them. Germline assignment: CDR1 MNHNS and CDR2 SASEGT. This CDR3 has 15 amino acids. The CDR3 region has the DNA TGTGCCAGCAGTGAAGGAGGGCCGGCAGTCTATGGCTACACCTTC. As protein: CASSEGGPAVYGYTF.

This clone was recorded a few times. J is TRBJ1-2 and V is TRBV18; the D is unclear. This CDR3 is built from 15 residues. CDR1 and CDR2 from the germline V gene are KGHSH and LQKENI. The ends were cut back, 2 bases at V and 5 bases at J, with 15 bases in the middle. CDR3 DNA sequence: TGTGCCAGCTCACCAACGGACTCACCCTCGTATGGCTACACCTTC. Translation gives CASSPTDSPSYGYTF.

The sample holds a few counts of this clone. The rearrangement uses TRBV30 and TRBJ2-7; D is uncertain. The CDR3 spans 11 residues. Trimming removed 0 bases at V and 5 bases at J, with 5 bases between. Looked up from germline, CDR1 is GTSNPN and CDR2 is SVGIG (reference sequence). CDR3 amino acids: CAWSVSHEQYF. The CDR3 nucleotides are TGTGCCTGGAGTGTAAGCCACGAGCAGTACTTC.

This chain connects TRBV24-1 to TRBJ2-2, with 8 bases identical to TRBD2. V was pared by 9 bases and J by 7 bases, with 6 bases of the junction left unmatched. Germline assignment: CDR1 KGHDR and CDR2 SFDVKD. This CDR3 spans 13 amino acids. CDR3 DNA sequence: TGTGCCACCCGGCCAGCGGGGGACGGGGAGCTGTTTTTT. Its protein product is CATRPAGDGELFF.

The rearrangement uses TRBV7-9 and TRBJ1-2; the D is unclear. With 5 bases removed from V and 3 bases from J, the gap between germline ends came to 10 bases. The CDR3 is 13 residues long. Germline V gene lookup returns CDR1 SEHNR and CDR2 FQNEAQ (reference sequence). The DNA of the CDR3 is TGTGCCAGCAGCCCCGGAGCCTACTATGGCTACACCTTC. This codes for CASSPGAYYGYTF.

The CDR3 DNA follows: TGTGCCAGCATTCGAGCGAGGGATCGAATGACTGAAGCTTTCTTT. Translating it yields CASIRARDRMTEAFF. The genes are TRBV2 and TRBJ1-1; D gene ambiguous. Germline V lookup: CDR1 SNHLY, CDR2 FYNNEI. This CDR3 has 15 amino acids. V shed 7 bases and J shed 5 bases, with 20 bases lying between them. Based on the CDR3 plus reference TRBV2 and TRBJ1-1, the full variable domain is EPEVTQTPSHQVTQMGQEVILRCVPISNHLYFYWYRQILGQKVEFLVSFYNNEISEKSEIFDDQFSVERPDGSNFTLKIRSTKLEDSAMYFCASIRARDRMTEAFFGQGTRLTVV.

Here the CDR3 reads CASRERGGFDEQYF. For the CDR3, the DNA is TGTGCCAGCAGAGAGCGGGGGGGCTTCGACGAGCAGTACTTC. The V call is TRBV6-5, the J call TRBJ2-7; 10 bases agree with TRBD2. Germline-derived CDR1 and CDR2 are MNHEY and SVGAGI. Germline trimming cut 6 bases from V and 5 bases from J; bases unmatched to any gene: 7. The CDR3 is 14 residues long.

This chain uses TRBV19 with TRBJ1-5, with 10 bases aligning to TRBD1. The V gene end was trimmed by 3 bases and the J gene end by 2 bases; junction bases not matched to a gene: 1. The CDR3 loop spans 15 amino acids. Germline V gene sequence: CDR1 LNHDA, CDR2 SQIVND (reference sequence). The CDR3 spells CASSMDRGGNQPQHF. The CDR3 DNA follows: TGTGCCAGTAGTATGGACAGGGGGGGCAATCAGCCCCAGCATTTT.

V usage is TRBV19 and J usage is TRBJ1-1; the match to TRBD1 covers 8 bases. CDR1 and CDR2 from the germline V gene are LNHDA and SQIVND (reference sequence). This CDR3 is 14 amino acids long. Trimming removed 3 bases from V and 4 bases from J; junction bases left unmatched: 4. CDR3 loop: CASSIQGAGTEAFF. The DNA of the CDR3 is TGTGCCAGTAGTATCCAGGGGGCGGGCACTGAAGCTTTCTTT.

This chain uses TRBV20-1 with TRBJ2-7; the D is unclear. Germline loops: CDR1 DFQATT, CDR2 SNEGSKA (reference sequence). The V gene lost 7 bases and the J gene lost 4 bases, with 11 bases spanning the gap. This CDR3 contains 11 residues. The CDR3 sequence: CSETIQYEQYF. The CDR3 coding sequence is TGCAGTGAAACTATTCAATACGAGCAGTACTTC.

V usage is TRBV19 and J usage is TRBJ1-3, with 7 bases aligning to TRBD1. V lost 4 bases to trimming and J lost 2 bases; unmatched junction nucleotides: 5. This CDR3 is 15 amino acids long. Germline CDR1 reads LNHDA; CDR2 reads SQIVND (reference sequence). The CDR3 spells CASSTDRDPGNTIYF. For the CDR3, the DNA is TGTGCCAGTAGTACCGACAGGGACCCTGGAAACACCATATATTTT.

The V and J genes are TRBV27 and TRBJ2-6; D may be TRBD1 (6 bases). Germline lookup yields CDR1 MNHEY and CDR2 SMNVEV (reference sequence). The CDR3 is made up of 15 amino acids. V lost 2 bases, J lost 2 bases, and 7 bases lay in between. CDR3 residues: CASSLEGAGANVLTF. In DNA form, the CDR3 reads TGTGCCAGCAGTTTAGAGGGGGCTGGGGCCAACGTCCTGACTTTC.

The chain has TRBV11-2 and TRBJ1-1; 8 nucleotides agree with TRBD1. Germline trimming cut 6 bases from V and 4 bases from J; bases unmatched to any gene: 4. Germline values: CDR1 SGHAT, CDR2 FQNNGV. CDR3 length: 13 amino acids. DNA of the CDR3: TGTGCCAGCAGGAAAACAGGGGGCACTGAAGCTTTCTTT. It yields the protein CASRKTGGTEAFF.

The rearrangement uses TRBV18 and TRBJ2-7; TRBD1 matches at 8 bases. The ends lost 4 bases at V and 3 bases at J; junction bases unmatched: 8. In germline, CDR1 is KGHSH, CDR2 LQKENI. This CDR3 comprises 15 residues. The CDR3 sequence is CASSLPGTGGYEQYF. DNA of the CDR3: TGTGCCAGCTCACTTCCCGGGACAGGTGGCTACGAGCAGTACTTC.